This T cell receptor beta chain appears in the sequencing data of a study of blood T cell repertoires in COVID-19. Looking at the study overall: The cDNA or gDNA used as material had been derived from T cells, B-cell-depleted T cells, or PBMCs.

Study processing details: Amplification from reference gene primers served as the basis for estimated nucleated cell counts. Some clones are missing from TCRdb's copy, which holds only in-frame ones; the method was immunoSEQ multiplex PCR. Clone size and V and J calls were adopted from that table, with D and trimming inferred from the DNA. The sample shows around 140,000 clones, 80% to 90% of them seen only once. Germline CDR1 is LNHNV and CDR2 is YYDKDF (reference sequence). V was shortened by 0 bases and J by 3 bases, with 11 bases between the two germline ends. This CDR3 has 15 residues. Sequenced material: peripheral blood. This clonotype was obtained from a woman aged 55 to 70 with acute or convalescent COVID-19. The genes are TRBV15 and TRBJ2-5; D unresolved. CDR3 coding DNA: TGTGCCACCAGCAGAGAAGGCAGGTGGGAAGAGACCCAGTACTTC. This gives the protein CATSREGRWEETQYF.